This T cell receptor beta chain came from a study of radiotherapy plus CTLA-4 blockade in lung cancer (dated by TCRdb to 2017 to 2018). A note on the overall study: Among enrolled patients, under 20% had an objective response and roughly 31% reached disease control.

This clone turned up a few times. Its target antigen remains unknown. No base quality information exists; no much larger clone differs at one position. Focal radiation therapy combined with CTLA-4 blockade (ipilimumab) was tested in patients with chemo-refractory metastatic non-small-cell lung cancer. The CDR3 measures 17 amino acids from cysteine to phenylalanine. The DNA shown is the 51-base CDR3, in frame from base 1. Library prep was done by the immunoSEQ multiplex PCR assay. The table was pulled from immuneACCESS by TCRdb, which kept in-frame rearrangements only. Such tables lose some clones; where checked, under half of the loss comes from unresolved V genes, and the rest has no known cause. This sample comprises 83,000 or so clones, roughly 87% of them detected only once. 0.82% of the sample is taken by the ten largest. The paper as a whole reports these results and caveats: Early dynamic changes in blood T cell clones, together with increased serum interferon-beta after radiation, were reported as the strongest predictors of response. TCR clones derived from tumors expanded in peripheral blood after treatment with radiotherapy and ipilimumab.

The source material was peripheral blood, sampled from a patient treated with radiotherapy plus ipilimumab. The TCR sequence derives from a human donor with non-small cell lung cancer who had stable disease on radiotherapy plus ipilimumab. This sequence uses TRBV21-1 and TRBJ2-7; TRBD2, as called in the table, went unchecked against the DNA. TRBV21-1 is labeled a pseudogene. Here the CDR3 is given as CASSKASPPLYSYEQYF. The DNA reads TGTGCCAGCAGCAAAGCAAGCCCACCCCTTTACTCCTACGAGCAGTACTTC.